This entry lists 28 T cell receptor beta chains sequenced from one sample in a study of OX40 agonist ivuxolimab in advanced cancers. Only in-frame clones appear in the TCRdb table, and some are missing; sequencing was by immunoSEQ multiplex PCR. This sample yields about 63,000 clones, of which around nine tenths are seen a single time; 0.75% to 0.9% belongs to the top ten. The input for sequencing was CD4+ or CD8+ T cells sorted from blood, taken in a trial of the OX40 agonist ivuxolimab. The receptors were sampled from an adult with an advanced solid tumor such as melanoma, head and neck, liver or kidney cancer.

The J gene is TRBJ1-6, the V gene TRBV6-5, with 7 bases identical to TRBD1. Germline-derived CDR1 and CDR2 are MNHEY and SVGAGI. V lost 4 bases and J lost 9; bases outside the gene matches: 9. The CDR3 has 15 residues. The CDR3 reads CASSSTGRGTSPLHF. CDR3 coding DNA: TGTGCCAGCAGTTCCACCGGCAGGGGGACTTCACCCCTCCACTTT.

The V and J genes are TRBV5-6 and TRBJ1-2; the match to TRBD1 covers 7 bases. After removal of 4 bases from V and 0 bases from J, the junction contained 6 bases not matched to a gene. The CDR3 covers 15 residues. Per germline, CDR1 SGHDT and CDR2 YYEEEE. CDR3 sequence (DNA): TGTGCCAGCAGCCGAACCGGGACAGCTAACTATGGCTACACCTTC. Translated: CASSRTGTANYGYTF.

The chain links TRBV2 to TRBJ2-5; D call uncertain. The V end was cut by 4 bases, the J end by 14 bases, with 23 bases between. In germline, CDR1 is SNHLY, CDR2 FYNNEI. This CDR3 is built from 14 residues. CDR3: CASSGALVQESLYF. The CDR3 region has the DNA TGTGCCAGCAGTGGGGCGCTGGTCCAAGAGAGTCTTTACTTC.

This chain links TRBV27 with TRBJ2-2, with D possibly being TRBD1 (5 bases). V gave up 2 bases and J gave up 8 bases, with 12 bases separating them. The CDR3 loop spans 14 amino acids. Germline CDR1 MNHEY, CDR2 SMNVEV (reference sequence). Here the CDR3 DNA reads TGTGCCAGCAGTTTACAGGGATTATCGGGGGAGCTGTTTTTT. Its translation is CASSLQGLSGELFF.

The table lists this clone with a few counts. The gene calls are TRBV30 and TRBJ1-2; no reliable D call. There are 13 residues in the CDR3. V gave up 1 base and J gave up 4 bases, with 10 bases separating them. CDR1 is GTSNPN and CDR2 is SVGIG in the germline V gene (reference sequence). Here the CDR3 reads CAWSAAFLYGYTF. The CDR3, as DNA: TGTGCCTGGAGTGCGGCTTTCCTCTATGGCTACACCTTC.

The rearrangement links TRBV6-1 to TRBJ2-6; maybe TRBD2 (5 bases). Germline V gene sequence: CDR1 MNHNS, CDR2 SASEGT. The CDR3 spans 14 residues. Trimming pared 8 bases from V and 0 bases from J, leaving 8 bases between. CDR3 amino acids: CASAEGSGANVLTF. For the CDR3, the DNA is TGTGCCAGCGCCGAGGGCTCTGGGGCCAACGTCCTGACTTTC.

The chain joins TRBV5-5 to TRBJ2-3, with 9 bases aligning to TRBD1. Germline V gives CDR1 SGHKS, CDR2 YYEKEE (reference sequence). The CDR3 totals 14 residues. After removal of 4 bases from V and 2 bases from J, the junction contained 2 bases not matched to a gene. The CDR3 protein is CASSVQGATDTQYF. The CDR3 DNA sequence: TGTGCCAGCAGCGTACAGGGGGCCACAGATACGCAGTATTTT. The full variable domain, completed using reference TRBV5-5 and TRBJ2-3, is DAGVTQSPTHLIKTRGQQVTLRCSPISGHKSVSWYQQVLGQGPQFIFQYYEKEERGRGNFPDRFSARQFPNYSSELNVNALLLGDSALYLCASSVQGATDTQYFGPGTRLTVL.

J is TRBJ2-3 and V is TRBV10-1; TRBD1 agrees at 10 bases. Germline assignment: CDR1 WNHNN and CDR2 SYGVQD (reference sequence). This CDR3 region has 16 residues. The trim removed 0 bases at V and 7 bases at J, leaving 7 bases unmatched. The CDR3 DNA reads as TGCGCCAGCAGTGAGTCTTTCGGACAGGGGGAAAATACGCAGTATTTT. It translates to CASSESFGQGENTQYF.

CDR3 amino acids: CASSSVMETQYF. The CDR3 nucleotides are TGTGCCAGCAGCAGCGTGATGGAGACCCAGTACTTC. V gene TRBV6-6 combines with J gene TRBJ2-5, with D hard to call. This CDR3 is 12 amino acids long. Deletions cut 6 bases from V and 5 bases from J, with 10 bases between. Germline-derived CDR1 and CDR2 are MNHNY and SVGAGI (reference sequence).

This chain uses TRBV6-1 with TRBJ2-7, with TRBD2 identical over 7 bases. V lost 7 bases to trimming and J lost 4 bases; unmatched junction nucleotides: 4. Germline-derived CDR1 and CDR2 are MNHNS and SASEGT. This CDR3 has 12 amino acids. The CDR3 DNA is TGTGCCAGCAACGGCGGGAGTTACGAGCAGTACTTC. Translation gives CASNGGSYEQYF.

V is TRBV11-2 and J is TRBJ2-5, with 8 bases identical to TRBD2. The CDR3 has 16 amino acids. The germline V gene has CDR1 SGHAT and CDR2 FQNNGV. J gave up 4 bases and V 3 bases, and 10 bases lay outside the gene matches. Written as DNA, the CDR3 is TGTGCCAGCAGCTTGGAGGGACGGGGGGGAGGAGAGACCCAGTACTTC. It yields the protein CASSLEGRGGGETQYF.

The chain combines TRBV30 with TRBJ2-3; no clear D. Germline CDR1 is GTSNPN and CDR2 is SVGIG (reference sequence). The CDR3 is 12 amino acids. V lost 1 base, J lost 5 bases, and 7 bases lay in between. The CDR3 DNA reads as TGTGCCTGGAGTGCCGCAAAAGATACGCAGTATTTT. Protein product: CAWSAAKDTQYF.

V is TRBV6-1 and J is TRBJ1-6; D is perhaps TRBD1 (6 bases). Looked up from germline, CDR1 is MNHNS and CDR2 is SASEGT. The V and J ends lost 5 bases and 16 bases respectively, with 18 bases between them. CDR3 length: 13 residues. The CDR3 DNA sequence: TGTGCCAGCAGTTTAACCGGGACATTCAAGCTCCACTTT. It is translated as CASSLTGTFKLHF.

The chain carries TRBV9 and TRBJ1-4, with D maybe TRBD1 (5 bases). The V end was cut by 3 bases, the J end by 3 bases, with 12 bases between. Germline CDR1 reads SGDLS; CDR2 reads YYNGEE. The CDR3 runs 15 residues. CDR3 region: CASSARGAANEKLFF. The CDR3 DNA sequence: TGTGCCAGCAGCGCCCGCGGGGCTGCTAATGAAAAACTGTTTTTT.

This clone was detected once. The chain recombines TRBV1 with TRBJ2-7; TRBD2, the table's D call, lacks a check against the DNA. TRBV1 is a pseudogene locus. This CDR3 region has 14 residues. This chain's CDR3 is CTSIKRGPSYEQYF. CDR3 coding DNA: TGCACCAGCATAAAGCGGGGGCCCTCCTACGAGCAGTACTTC.

The chain joins TRBV30 to TRBJ2-2, with D perhaps matching TRBD1 or TRBD2 (5 bases each). Trimming left V 1 base short and J 6 bases short, with 6 bases between. The CDR3 length is 12 residues. CDR1 and CDR2 from the germline V gene are GTSNPN and SVGIG (reference sequence). CDR3 nucleotide sequence: TGTGCCTGGAGTGGGGGGTCCGGGGAGCTGTTTTTT. Its protein product is CAWSGGSGELFF. Using reference TRBV30 and TRBJ2-2 for the parts outside the CDR3, the full variable domain is SQTIHQWPATLVQPVGSPLSLECTVEGTSNPNLYWYRQAAGRGLQLLFYSVGIGQISSEVPQNLSASRPQDRQFILSSKKLLLSDSGFYLCAWSGGSGELFFGEGSRLTVL.

This chain uses TRBV12-5 with TRBJ2-2, with TRBD2 as a possible D gene (5 bases). The V end was cut by 6 bases, the J end by 1 base, with 9 bases between. CDR1 and CDR2 (germline): LGHNT, FRNRAP. The CDR3 totals 14 residues. The CDR3 coding sequence is TGTGCTAGTGGGTCCGGGGTGAACACCGGGGAGCTGTTTTTT. Translated, it gives CASGSGVNTGELFF.

Note on this clone: Given a much more abundant clone one base away, this may be a read error. The chain employs TRBV19 and TRBJ1-1, with D possibly TRBD1 on 5 matching bases. CDR3 length: 13 residues. CDR1 is LNHDA, CDR2 SQIVND, per germline (reference sequence). Trimming removed 7 bases from V and 1 base from J, with 10 bases in between. The CDR3 sequence: CASKWDSNTEAFF. The CDR3 DNA sequence: TGTGCCAGTAAATGGGACTCGAACACTGAAGCTTTCTTT.

This CDR3 is CASSRGQGYTGELFF. As DNA, the CDR3 is TGTGCCAGCAGCCGTGGACAGGGCTACACCGGGGAGCTGTTTTTT. V gene TRBV7-9 combines with J gene TRBJ2-2; 8 nucleotides agree with TRBD1. Unmatched junction bases numbered 5, after V lost 5 bases and J lost 3 bases. Germline V lookup: CDR1 SEHNR, CDR2 FQNEAQ (reference sequence). The CDR3 is 15 residues long.

The V gene is TRBV5-4, the J gene TRBJ2-7; D perhaps matches TRBD2 (5 bases). Germline V lookup: CDR1 SGHNT, CDR2 YYREEE (reference sequence). There are 14 residues in the CDR3. Trimming cost V 3 bases and J 2 bases, with 12 bases left between them. CDR3 nucleotide sequence: TGTGCCAGCAGCTCCGGACTTCCCCCCTACGAGCAGTACTTC. It encodes CASSSGLPPYEQYF.

The rearrangement links TRBV6-5 to TRBJ1-2; 8 nucleotides align to TRBD1. CDR3 size: 13 residues. The germline V gene encodes CDR1 MNHEY and CDR2 SVGAGI. The ends lost 7 bases at V and 5 bases at J; junction bases unmatched: 6. In DNA form, the CDR3 reads TGTGCCAGCACCTCGGACAGGGATTATGGCTACACCTTC. It yields the protein CASTSDRDYGYTF.

This chain uses TRBV19 with TRBJ2-7; TRBD2 matches 7 bases. The CDR3 extends over 15 amino acids. The V gene end was trimmed by 5 bases and the J gene end by 3 bases; junction bases not matched to a gene: 10. Per the germline V gene, CDR1 is LNHDA and CDR2 is SQIVND (reference sequence). The CDR3 here is CASSVGGSDYYEQYF. In DNA form, the CDR3 reads TGTGCCAGTAGTGTCGGGGGGTCCGACTACTACGAGCAGTACTTC.

V gene TRBV7-2 combines with J gene TRBJ1-5, with 8 bases aligning to TRBD1. CDR1 and CDR2 from the germline V gene are SGHTA and FQGNSA. This CDR3 contains 15 residues. Trimming at V came to 1 base and at J to 7 bases, leaving 6 bases not matched to a gene. The CDR3 bases are TGTGCCAGCAGCTTAGACGGACAGGGAGGCCAGCCCCAGCATTTT. The encoded protein is CASSLDGQGGQPQHF.

The rearrangement joins TRBV7-2 to TRBJ2-1; 10 bases are a match to TRBD2. The CDR3 is made up of 16 amino acids. Germline V gives CDR1 SGHTA, CDR2 FQGNSA. V lost 3 bases and J lost 4; bases outside the gene matches: 6. The CDR3 sequence is CASSFRRTSGYNEQFF. CDR3 sequence (DNA): TGTGCCAGCAGCTTTAGAAGGACTAGCGGATACAATGAGCAGTTCTTC.

The gene calls are TRBV19 and TRBJ1-1; 9 bases line up with TRBD1. Trimming at V came to 4 bases and at J to 5 bases, leaving 5 bases not matched to a gene. The CDR3 contains 14 residues. Germline V gene sequence: CDR1 LNHDA, CDR2 SQIVND (reference sequence). The CDR3 region is CASSTDRGKTEAFF. CDR3 sequence (DNA): TGTGCCAGTAGTACCGACAGGGGGAAGACTGAAGCTTTCTTT.

Concerning this clone itself: One end of the junction is discordant with germline, which a read error may explain. CDR3 region: CANSLNSLNTEAFF. Here the CDR3 DNA reads TGTGCCAACAGCTTAAATAGCCTCAACACTGAAGCTTTCTTT. This rearrangement joins TRBV7-9 to TRBJ1-1, with unresolved D. This CDR3 has 14 amino acids. The germline V gene has CDR1 SEHNR and CDR2 FQNEAQ (reference sequence).

The chain recombines TRBV6-6 with TRBJ2-3, with D possibly matching TRBD1 (6 bases). The CDR3 runs to 16 residues. Trimming left V 5 bases short and J 4 bases short, with 19 bases between. CDR1 MNHNY and CDR2 SVGAGI come from the germline V gene (reference sequence). The CDR3 DNA is TGTGCCAGCAGTACTACAGGGTTTGGTGGGGCAGATACGCAGTATTTT. This encodes CASSTTGFGGADTQYF.

V is TRBV6-6 and J is TRBJ1-5; possibly TRBD1 for D (5 bases). Trimming stripped 2 bases from V and 4 bases from J, with 9 bases between. The germline V gene has CDR1 MNHNY and CDR2 SVGAGI (reference sequence). This CDR3 contains 14 residues. Written as DNA, the CDR3 is TGTGCCAGCAGTTACACGACAGCTAATCAGCCCCAGCATTTT. This gives the protein CASSYTTANQPQHF.